This is a list of T cell receptor beta chains from one sample in a study of blood T cell repertoires in COVID-19. Here immunoSEQ multiplex PCR was the method, and the copy in TCRdb shows in-frame clones only, minus some. This table holds some 140,000 clones, around 85% found once. Input material: peripheral blood. These receptors came from a human donor in a cohort sampled during active COVID-19. Both conserved end residues are part of each CDR3. The order of the fields is D gene, clone size, V gene, J gene, CDR3 protein, CDR3 DNA. The D gene is left open where the match is weak. Size values are once, few and many counts, or a class for expanded clones, and some rows have none.

d_gene: .; abundance: once; v_gene: TRBV7-9; j_gene: TRBJ2-3; CDR3aa: CASSSGRGDTQYF; CDR3nt: TGTGCCAGCAGCTCAGGCCGGGGGGATACGCAGTATTTT
d_gene: .; abundance: .; v_gene: TRBV27; j_gene: TRBJ2-1; CDR3aa: CASSPTGKNEQFF; CDR3nt: TGTGCCAGCAGTCCTACAGGGAAAAATGAGCAGTTCTTC
d_gene: TRBD2; abundance: .; v_gene: TRBV6-1; j_gene: TRBJ2-3; CDR3aa: CASSARLAGKTDTQYF; CDR3nt: TGTGCCAGCAGTGCGCGACTAGCGGGAAAGACGGATACGCAGTATTTT
d_gene: TRBD1; abundance: few; v_gene: TRBV2; j_gene: TRBJ2-7; CDR3aa: CASIWTGSDEQYF; CDR3nt: TGTGCCAGCATTTGGACAGGGAGCGACGAGCAGTACTTC
d_gene: TRBD1; abundance: once; v_gene: TRBV2; j_gene: TRBJ1-1; CDR3aa: CASRYSGGSEAFF; CDR3nt: TGTGCCAGCAGGTACTCAGGGGGCAGTGAAGCTTTCTTT
d_gene: .; abundance: .; v_gene: TRBV6-5; j_gene: TRBJ2-5; CDR3aa: CASTPVRRGETQYF; CDR3nt: TGTGCCAGCACCCCCGTTCGTCGTGGCGAGACCCAGTACTTC
d_gene: .; abundance: .; v_gene: TRBV5-1; j_gene: TRBJ1-6; CDR3aa: CASSLGGLEYNSPLHF; CDR3nt: TGCGCCAGCAGCTTGGGCGGGTTGGAATATAATTCACCCCTCCACTTT
d_gene: .; abundance: .; v_gene: TRBV7-9; j_gene: TRBJ2-3; CDR3aa: CASSLDLLAGTDTQYF; CDR3nt: TGTGCCAGCAGCTTAGATTTACTAGCAGGCACAGATACGCAGTATTTT
d_gene: TRBD1; abundance: .; v_gene: TRBV9; j_gene: TRBJ1-2; CDR3aa: CASSANSGTVYGYTF; CDR3nt: TGTGCCAGCAGCGCCAACTCCGGGACAGTTTATGGCTACACCTTC
d_gene: .; abundance: .; v_gene: TRBV27; j_gene: TRBJ2-5; CDR3aa: CASSSRGSGETQYF; CDR3nt: TGTGCCAGCAGCTCACGAGGATCTGGGGAGACCCAGTACTTC
d_gene: .; abundance: .; v_gene: TRBV19; j_gene: TRBJ2-3; CDR3aa: CASSSSTTDTQYF; CDR3nt: TGTGCCAGTAGTTCCTCTACCACAGATACGCAGTATTTT
d_gene: TRBD2; abundance: .; v_gene: TRBV2; j_gene: TRBJ2-5; CDR3aa: CASREPGLAGVLETQYF; CDR3nt: TGTGCCAGCAGGGAACCGGGACTAGCGGGAGTCTTAGAGACCCAGTACTTC
d_gene: TRBD2; abundance: .; v_gene: TRBV19; j_gene: TRBJ2-2; CDR3aa: CASSIKGLAAGELFF; CDR3nt: TGTGCCAGTAGTATTAAGGGACTAGCGGCCGGGGAGCTGTTTTTT
d_gene: .; abundance: .; v_gene: TRBV7-9; j_gene: TRBJ1-1; CDR3aa: CASSHFRLRRNTEAFF; CDR3nt: TGTGCCAGCAGCCACTTCCGGTTGAGGAGAAACACTGAAGCTTTCTTT
d_gene: .; abundance: .; v_gene: TRBV7-3; j_gene: TRBJ2-3; CDR3aa: CASSLAGGSTDTQYF; CDR3nt: TGTGCCAGCAGCTTAGCTGGGGGGAGCACAGATACGCAGTATTTT
d_gene: .; abundance: .; v_gene: TRBV7-7; j_gene: TRBJ2-5; CDR3aa: CASSFYTGETQYF; CDR3nt: TGTGCTAGCAGCTTTTACACGGGAGAGACCCAGTACTTC
d_gene: .; abundance: .; v_gene: TRBV27; j_gene: TRBJ2-1; CDR3aa: CASTGLPTGNEQFF; CDR3nt: TGTGCCAGCACTGGACTCCCGACGGGCAATGAGCAGTTCTTC
d_gene: TRBD1; abundance: .; v_gene: TRBV7-9; j_gene: TRBJ2-1; CDR3aa: CASSQTGVAYNEQFF; CDR3nt: TGTGCCAGCAGCCAGACAGGGGTGGCCTACAATGAGCAGTTCTTC
d_gene: .; abundance: .; v_gene: TRBV18; j_gene: TRBJ2-7; CDR3aa: CASSPRQTRIAADEQYF; CDR3nt: TGTGCCAGCTCACCCCGACAGACCCGGATAGCGGCGGACGAGCAGTACTTC
d_gene: .; abundance: .; v_gene: TRBV6-2/TRBV6-3; j_gene: TRBJ1-6; CDR3aa: CASSLAGEYSPLHF; CDR3nt: TGTGCCAGCAGTTTGGCAGGGGAATATTCACCCCTCCACTTT
d_gene: .; abundance: .; v_gene: TRBV6-4; j_gene: TRBJ1-5; CDR3aa: CASSATGSSNQPQHF; CDR3nt: TGTGCCAGCAGTGCAACAGGGTCAAGCAATCAGCCCCAGCATTTT
d_gene: .; abundance: once; v_gene: TRBV2; j_gene: TRBJ2-7; CDR3aa: CASSPGQLSYEQYF; CDR3nt: TGTGCCAGCAGTCCGGGACAACTTTCTTACGAGCAGTACTTC
d_gene: .; abundance: .; v_gene: TRBV7-7; j_gene: TRBJ1-3; CDR3aa: CASSLGLSSGNTIYF; CDR3nt: TGTGCTAGCAGCCTCGGACTGAGCTCTGGAAACACCATATATTTT
d_gene: TRBD1; abundance: .; v_gene: TRBV4-3; j_gene: TRBJ1-4; CDR3aa: CASSQEYGTGALSEKLFF; CDR3nt: TGCGCCAGCAGCCAAGAGTACGGGACAGGGGCTTTGTCGGAAAAACTGTTTTTT
d_gene: .; abundance: .; v_gene: TRBV30; j_gene: TRBJ1-3; CDR3aa: CAWRAPGGGNTIYF; CDR3nt: TGTGCCTGGAGGGCCCCGGGGGGAGGAAACACCATATATTTT
d_gene: .; abundance: .; v_gene: TRBV20-1; j_gene: TRBJ2-1; CDR3aa: CSASFHAGYNEQFF; CDR3nt: TGCAGTGCTAGTTTTCACGCGGGGTACAATGAGCAGTTCTTC
d_gene: TRBD1; abundance: .; v_gene: TRBV6-6; j_gene: TRBJ1-5; CDR3aa: CASSYGQGGQPQHF; CDR3nt: TGTGCCAGCAGTTACGGGCAGGGGGGACAGCCCCAGCATTTT
d_gene: TRBD2; abundance: .; v_gene: TRBV5-6; j_gene: TRBJ2-1; CDR3aa: CASSLLAGGPDNEQFF; CDR3nt: TGTGCCAGCAGCTTGCTGGCGGGAGGGCCGGACAATGAGCAGTTCTTC
d_gene: .; abundance: .; v_gene: TRBV12-3/TRBV12-4; j_gene: TRBJ1-2; CDR3aa: CASSSGPGGTF; CDR3nt: TGTGCCAGCAGTTCCGGACCGGGGGGCACCTTC
d_gene: .; abundance: .; v_gene: TRBV19; j_gene: TRBJ2-3; CDR3aa: CASGLFGTDTQYF; CDR3nt: TGTGCCAGTGGACTTTTCGGCACAGATACGCAGTATTTT
d_gene: TRBD1; abundance: .; v_gene: TRBV30; j_gene: TRBJ1-5; CDR3aa: CAWTPTGGSPQHF; CDR3nt: TGTGCCTGGACCCCGACAGGGGGTTCGCCCCAGCATTTT
d_gene: TRBD1; abundance: few; v_gene: TRBV5-1; j_gene: TRBJ1-2; CDR3aa: CASSSRQGQFSGYTF; CDR3nt: TGCGCCAGCAGCTCTCGACAGGGACAATTTAGTGGCTACACCTTC
d_gene: .; abundance: .; v_gene: TRBV20-1; j_gene: TRBJ2-7; CDR3aa: CSARQVYEQYF; CDR3nt: TGCAGTGCTCGACAGGTCTACGAGCAGTACTTC
d_gene: TRBD1; abundance: .; v_gene: TRBV18; j_gene: TRBJ2-2; CDR3aa: CASSPGTGSATGELFF; CDR3nt: TGTGCCAGCTCACCTGGGACAGGGAGCGCCACCGGGGAGCTGTTTTTT
d_gene: .; abundance: .; v_gene: TRBV7-9; j_gene: TRBJ1-1; CDR3aa: CASSPEGGWNTEAFF; CDR3nt: TGTGCCAGCAGCCCAGAAGGGGGTTGGAACACTGAAGCTTTCTTT
d_gene: .; abundance: .; v_gene: TRBV5-1; j_gene: TRBJ2-3; CDR3aa: CASSVRGVSTDTQYF; CDR3nt: TGCGCCAGCAGCGTGCGCGGGGTAAGCACAGATACGCAGTATTTT
d_gene: .; abundance: .; v_gene: TRBV19; j_gene: TRBJ1-1; CDR3aa: CASSIPPGGLNTEAFF; CDR3nt: TGTGCCAGTAGTATACCCCCGGGGGGGCTGAACACTGAAGCTTTCTTT
d_gene: .; abundance: .; v_gene: TRBV5-4; j_gene: TRBJ2-7; CDR3aa: CASSPNGYEQYF; CDR3nt: TGTGCCAGCAGCCCAAACGGGTACGAGCAGTACTTC
d_gene: TRBD1; abundance: .; v_gene: TRBV4-1; j_gene: TRBJ2-3; CDR3aa: CASSFRGSRTGGTDTQYF; CDR3nt: TGCGCCAGCAGCTTTCGCGGGTCCCGGACAGGGGGCACAGATACGCAGTATTTT
d_gene: .; abundance: .; v_gene: TRBV5-1; j_gene: TRBJ1-5; CDR3aa: CASSLGTFGQPQHF; CDR3nt: TGCGCCAGCAGCTTGGGGACTTTTGGTCAGCCCCAGCATTTT
d_gene: .; abundance: .; v_gene: TRBV3-1/TRBV3-2; j_gene: TRBJ2-2; CDR3aa: CASSPTGNKVAGELFF; CDR3nt: TGTGCCAGCAGCCCGACCGGGAACAAAGTGGCCGGGGAGCTGTTTTTT
d_gene: TRBD1; abundance: .; v_gene: TRBV9; j_gene: TRBJ1-1; CDR3aa: CASSATGAEAFF; CDR3nt: TGTGCCAGCAGCGCGACAGGGGCGGAGGCTTTCTTT
d_gene: TRBD2; abundance: .; v_gene: TRBV11-1; j_gene: TRBJ2-7; CDR3aa: CASSLGTGGIYEQYF; CDR3nt: TGTGCCAGCAGCTTAGGTACGGGGGGAATCTACGAGCAGTACTTC
d_gene: TRBD1; abundance: .; v_gene: TRBV24-1; j_gene: TRBJ1-6; CDR3aa: CATPPGGNSPLHF; CDR3nt: TGTGCCACTCCCCCAGGGGGAAATTCACCCCTCCACTTT
d_gene: TRBD1; abundance: .; v_gene: TRBV25-1; j_gene: TRBJ1-4; CDR3aa: CASSALTGEGEKLFF; CDR3nt: TGTGCCAGCAGTGCCCTGACAGGGGAGGGAGAAAAACTGTTTTTT
d_gene: .; abundance: .; v_gene: TRBV13; j_gene: TRBJ1-1; CDR3aa: CASSLDSQITEAFF; CDR3nt: TGTGCCAGCAGCTTAGATTCGCAGATCACTGAAGCTTTCTTT
d_gene: .; abundance: few; v_gene: TRBV11-3; j_gene: TRBJ2-7; CDR3aa: CASSLEGGYEQYF; CDR3nt: TGTGCCAGCAGCTTAGAAGGAGGCTACGAGCAGTACTTC
d_gene: .; abundance: .; v_gene: TRBV7-6; j_gene: TRBJ1-5; CDR3aa: CASSLALDQPQHF; CDR3nt: TGTGCCAGCAGCTTAGCGCTAGATCAGCCCCAGCATTTT
d_gene: .; abundance: .; v_gene: TRBV30; j_gene: TRBJ2-2; CDR3aa: CALFAGELFF; CDR3nt: TGTGCCTTATTTGCCGGGGAGCTGTTTTTT
d_gene: .; abundance: .; v_gene: TRBV6-5; j_gene: TRBJ1-1; CDR3aa: CASRDIGVTEAFF; CDR3nt: TGTGCCAGCAGAGACATAGGGGTCACTGAAGCTTTCTTT
d_gene: TRBD1; abundance: .; v_gene: TRBV6-5; j_gene: TRBJ2-7; CDR3aa: CASSPRTGPLGEQYF; CDR3nt: TGTGCCAGCAGCCCAAGGACAGGCCCTTTGGGCGAGCAGTACTTC
d_gene: TRBD1; abundance: once; v_gene: TRBV27; j_gene: TRBJ1-1; CDR3aa: CASNPDRGYRGTEAFF; CDR3nt: TGTGCCAGCAATCCAGACAGGGGTTATAGGGGCACTGAAGCTTTCTTT
d_gene: .; abundance: .; v_gene: TRBV12-5; j_gene: TRBJ1-2; CDR3aa: CASGSGEGIYGYTF; CDR3nt: TGTGCTAGTGGTTCCGGTGAGGGCATCTATGGCTACACCTTC
d_gene: .; abundance: .; v_gene: TRBV5-6; j_gene: TRBJ1-2; CDR3aa: CASSLGQTHYGYTF; CDR3nt: TGTGCCAGCAGCTTGGGACAGACCCACTATGGCTACACCTTC
d_gene: .; abundance: .; v_gene: TRBV7-2; j_gene: TRBJ2-6; CDR3aa: CASSPRLSSGANVLTF; CDR3nt: TGTGCCAGCAGCCCACGACTGTCCTCTGGGGCCAACGTCCTGACTTTC
d_gene: TRBD1; abundance: once; v_gene: TRBV6-1; j_gene: TRBJ1-3; CDR3aa: CASSVTGTGGSGNTIYF; CDR3nt: TGTGCCAGCAGTGTCACCGGGACAGGGGGATCTGGAAACACCATATATTTT
d_gene: .; abundance: .; v_gene: TRBV6-5; j_gene: TRBJ2-1; CDR3aa: CAAPGVDDEQFF; CDR3nt: TGTGCCGCCCCAGGGGTTGACGATGAGCAGTTCTTC
d_gene: .; abundance: .; v_gene: TRBV18; j_gene: TRBJ1-2; CDR3aa: CASSPMGGDGYTF; CDR3nt: TGTGCCAGCTCACCAATGGGGGGAGACGGCTACACCTTC
d_gene: TRBD1; abundance: .; v_gene: TRBV5-1; j_gene: TRBJ1-6; CDR3aa: CASSLEGALSGSPLHF; CDR3nt: TGCGCCAGCAGCTTGGAGGGGGCCCTGAGTGGGTCACCCCTCCACTTT